The 22 T cell receptor beta chains in this list originate from one sample, sequenced in a study of T cell changes during pregnancy in multiple sclerosis. Produced via immunoSEQ multiplex PCR; TCRdb's table is partial and in-frame only. The table lists about 74,000 clones, roughly 90% of them singletons. The sample consisted of peripheral blood, taken after pregnancy. The receptors here all came from a female donor in good health, enrolled as a control in a pregnancy study.

The chain links TRBV4-2 to TRBJ2-1, with 7 positions matching TRBD1. Germline-derived CDR1 and CDR2 are LGHNA and YNFKEQ. The CDR3 runs to 14 residues. V gave up 4 bases and J gave up 6 bases; unmatched junction bases: 6. DNA for the CDR3: TGTGCCAGCAGCCCAGGACAGGTCTTCAATGAGCAGTTCTTC. It translates to CASSPGQVFNEQFF.

This clone has only one observation. The CDR3: CASSSGNPEKLFF. DNA of the CDR3: TGTGCCAGCAGTTCGGGGAATCCCGAAAAACTGTTTTTT. V usage is TRBV6-5 and J usage is TRBJ1-4, with D hard to call. Germline-derived CDR1 and CDR2 are MNHEY and SVGAGI. Trimming took off 4 bases at V and 8 bases at J, with 11 bases between the two ends. CDR3 length equals 13 residues.

The rearrangement joins TRBV5-4 to TRBJ1-1; D is ambiguous. Germline lookup yields CDR1 SGHNT and CDR2 YYREEE (reference sequence). V was shortened by 0 bases and J by 1 base, with 10 bases between the two germline ends. The CDR3 has 15 residues. The CDR3 DNA is TGTGCCAGCAGCTTGGCCCCAGGCCAGAACACTGAAGCTTTCTTT. This codes for CASSLAPGQNTEAFF.

The rearrangement uses TRBV4-3 and TRBJ1-2; TRBD1 matches 8 bases. Germline CDR1 LGHNA, CDR2 YSLEER. V shed 2 bases, J shed 4 bases, and the junction held 0 bases outside the gene matches. The CDR3 covers 13 residues. Here the CDR3 DNA reads TGCGCCAGCAGCCAACAGGGGGCCTATGGCTACACCTTC. Translated, it gives CASSQQGAYGYTF.

V usage is TRBV7-9 and J usage is TRBJ1-2; D may be TRBD1 (5 bases). Germline CDR1 and CDR2: SEHNR and FQNEAQ (reference sequence). The V end was cut by 11 bases, the J end by 7 bases, with 14 bases between. This CDR3 spans 11 amino acids. The CDR3 loop is CAVQGERGYTF. The CDR3 bases are TGTGCCGTACAAGGGGAACGTGGCTACACCTTC.

The chain uses TRBV14 and TRBJ2-3, with D possibly being TRBD2 (6 bases). V was pared by 0 bases and J by 3 bases, with 10 bases between. Germline CDR1 and CDR2: SGHDN and FVKESK. This CDR3 is 15 amino acids long. CDR3 sequence: CASSQEAAGTDTQYF. The CDR3 region has the DNA TGTGCCAGCAGCCAAGAGGCGGCGGGAACAGATACGCAGTATTTT.

This chain joins TRBV18 and TRBJ2-5; the D gene is possibly TRBD1 (6 bases). V was pared by 3 bases and J by 5 bases, with 16 bases between. The CDR3 is made up of 15 amino acids. Germline-derived CDR1 and CDR2 are KGHSH and LQKENI. DNA for the CDR3: TGTGCCAGCTCACCTCAACAGGGTGGCGGGGAGACCCAGTACTTC. The encoded protein is CASSPQQGGGETQYF.

The CDR3 spells CASSTPGLVEFEQYF. Here the CDR3 DNA reads TGTGCCAGCAGTACGCCGGGACTAGTGGAATTCGAGCAGTACTTC. This rearrangement joins TRBV28 to TRBJ2-7, with 8 bases that match TRBD2. This CDR3 contains 15 residues. With 5 bases clipped from V and 6 bases from J, the junction kept 12 bases outside the gene matches. The germline CDR1 and CDR2 sequences are MDHEN and SYDVKM.

The chain is built from TRBV7-8 and TRBJ2-4; D perhaps matches TRBD2 (8 bases). This CDR3 is 16 amino acids long. Trimming stripped 2 bases from V and 8 bases from J, with 19 bases between. CDR1 is SGHVS and CDR2 is FQNEAQ in the germline V gene. The CDR3, as DNA: TGTGCCAGCAGCTTAAGCGGGGGTTCAGGGGGGGACATTCAGTACTTC. Its translation: CASSLSGGSGGDIQYF.

V is TRBV5-1 and J is TRBJ1-2, with 9 bases identical to TRBD1. V lost 6 bases and J lost 5; bases outside the gene matches: 2. Germline CDR1 is SGHRS and CDR2 is YFSETQ. This CDR3 is built from 12 residues. The CDR3 sequence is CASTDRGYGYTF. CDR3 in DNA: TGCGCCAGCACCGACAGGGGGTATGGCTACACCTTC.

The rearrangement links TRBV27 to TRBJ2-7; TRBD1 matches at 7 bases. This CDR3 comprises 16 residues. The V segment lost 1 base and the J segment 3 bases; nucleotides outside the gene matches: 9. The germline V gene encodes CDR1 MNHEY and CDR2 SMNVEV (reference sequence). The CDR3 bases are TGTGCCAGCAGTTTATATATCAGGGGGTATCTCTACGAGCAGTACTTC. It specifies CASSLYIRGYLYEQYF.

The chain carries TRBV28 and TRBJ2-5, with 7 bases matching TRBD2. The germline gives CDR1 MDHEN, CDR2 SYDVKM. V was pared by 10 bases and J by 0 bases, with 11 bases of the junction left unmatched. The CDR3 has 15 amino acids. The CDR3 nucleotides read TGTGCCACCCTCTCCGGGACTACTAACCAAGAGACCCAGTACTTC. This sequence encodes CATLSGTTNQETQYF.

A single count supports this clone. This chain connects TRBV29-1 to TRBJ2-1, with 9 bases matching TRBD1. In germline, CDR1 is SQVTM, CDR2 ANQGSEA. V gave up 1 base and J gave up 5 bases; unmatched junction bases: 6. This CDR3 comprises 15 residues. The CDR3 is CSVEGLWDRDNEQFF. CDR3 sequence (DNA): TGCAGCGTTGAAGGTCTATGGGACAGGGACAATGAGCAGTTCTTC.

The V call is TRBV25-1, the J call TRBJ2-1, with TRBD2 identical over 12 bases. The CDR3 has 15 amino acids. The J segment lost 8 bases and the V segment lost 1 base, leaving 3 bases of the junction unmatched. CDR1 is MGHDK and CDR2 is SYGVNS in the germline V gene. The CDR3 DNA sequence: TGTGCCAGCAGTGAATGGACTAGCGGGAACCATGAGCAGTTCTTC. This gives the protein CASSEWTSGNHEQFF.

The rearrangement links TRBV29-1 to TRBJ1-3; possible D gene TRBD1, 5 bases. Trimming took 2 bases from V and 4 from J, leaving 9 bases between them. CDR1 is SQVTM, CDR2 ANQGSEA, per germline. The CDR3 contains 13 residues. The CDR3 nucleotides are TGCAGCGTTGAAATAGGGGTAGGAAACACCATATATTTT. This translates into CSVEIGVGNTIYF.

The rearrangement uses TRBV11-2 and TRBJ2-1; 7 bases match TRBD2. With V trimmed by 4 bases and J by 0 bases, 12 bases remained unmatched. The germline gives CDR1 SGHAT, CDR2 FQNNGV. This CDR3 is 18 amino acids long. In DNA, the CDR3 is TGTGCCAGCAGCTCCTATCCCCAGCGGGGTCTCTCCTACAATGAGCAGTTCTTC. Its translation is CASSSYPQRGLSYNEQFF.

This chain connects TRBV10-2 to TRBJ2-1; 9 bases are a match to TRBD1. Germline values: CDR1 WSHSY, CDR2 SAAADI. The CDR3 is 14 amino acids. Trimming took 6 bases from V and 4 from J; bases not matched to a gene: 4. The CDR3 bases are TGCGCCAGCAGGAAGACAGGGGGGTACAATGAGCAGTTCTTC. As protein: CASRKTGGYNEQFF.

The CDR3 sequence: CAISPTPGQDYGYTF. Written as DNA, the CDR3 is TGTGCCATCAGTCCAACCCCGGGACAGGACTATGGCTACACCTTC. This chain joins TRBV10-3 and TRBJ1-2; TRBD1 matches at 8 bases. The CDR3 covers 15 residues. Germline V lookup: CDR1 ENHRY, CDR2 SYGVKD. V lost 5 bases and J lost 3; bases outside the gene matches: 8.

V usage is TRBV11-2 and J usage is TRBJ2-7; a possible D gene is TRBD1 (6 bases). Germline loops: CDR1 SGHAT, CDR2 FQNNGV. The CDR3 totals 15 residues. The V end lost 0 bases, the J end lost 1 base, and 10 bases lay between the germline ends. The CDR3 coding sequence is TGTGCCAGCAGCTTAGAGGGGGCAGCATCCTACGAGCAGTACTTC. Encoded protein: CASSLEGAASYEQYF.

The chain's CDR3 is CASSQSGLAKNIQYF. The CDR3 DNA sequence: TGTGCCAGCAGCCAAAGCGGTCTAGCCAAAAACATTCAGTACTTC. The V and J genes are TRBV7-9 and TRBJ2-4; tentatively, D is TRBD2 (5 bases). The V gene lost 5 bases and the J gene lost 0 bases, with 11 bases spanning the gap. This CDR3 is built from 15 residues. The germline gives CDR1 SEHNR, CDR2 FQNEAQ (reference sequence).

The rearrangement uses TRBV5-1 and TRBJ1-3; no clear D gene. CDR3 length equals 16 residues. Germline V gene sequence: CDR1 SGHRS, CDR2 YFSETQ. The ends were cut back, 4 bases at V and 0 bases at J, with 14 bases in the middle. The CDR3 region has the DNA TGCGCCAGCAGCCCCGCCGCACCTAGCTCTGGAAACACCATATATTTT. It yields the protein CASSPAAPSSGNTIYF.

V gene TRBV9 combines with J gene TRBJ2-7, with D perhaps TRBD2 (5 bases). V lost 5 bases, J lost 2 bases, and 14 bases lay in between. The CDR3 length is 14 residues. Germline V gene data show CDR1 as SGDLS and CDR2 as YYNGEE. CDR3 sequence (DNA): TGTGCCAGCAGTGCGAACGGGGTCCCCTACGAGCAGTACTTC. The encoded protein is CASSANGVPYEQYF.